The rows below give T cell receptor beta chains drawn from one sample of a study of OX40 agonist ivuxolimab in advanced cancers. Here immunoSEQ multiplex PCR was the method, and the copy in TCRdb shows in-frame clones only, minus some. The sample includes roughly 87,000 clones, more than 75% seen only once; the top ten take roughly 0.64%. Specimen: CD4+ or CD8+ T cells sorted from blood, collected in a trial of the OX40 agonist ivuxolimab. All receptors derive from an adult with an advanced solid tumor such as melanoma, head and neck, liver or kidney cancer. Both conserved end residues are part of each CDR3. The D gene is left open where the match is weak. Some rows mark clone size as missing; the rest say once, few, many or name a class of expanded clone.

clone size,V gene,D gene,J gene,CDR3 DNA,CDR3 protein
-,TRBV28,-,TRBJ2-2,TGTGCCAGCAGTTCGGGAGTCTCCGGGGAGCTGTTTTTT,CASSSGVSGELFF
-,TRBV4-3,-,TRBJ2-1,TGCGCCAGCAGCCAAGATCTCGCCCAGGGTTTCGATGAGCAGTTCTTC,CASSQDLAQGFDEQFF
once,TRBV6-6,-,TRBJ2-7,TGTGCCAGCAGTTACGGGACAACCTCCTACGAGCAGTACTTC,CASSYGTTSYEQYF
few,TRBV9,TRBD1,TRBJ2-5,TGTGCCAGCAGCGTAGAGCAGGGGGTAGGTGTGACCCAGTACTTC,CASSVEQGVGVTQYF
-,TRBV7-9,-,TRBJ2-7,TGTGCCAGCAGCTTAAGCGATCCCTACGAGCAGTACTTC,CASSLSDPYEQYF
few,TRBV7-6,TRBD2,TRBJ2-1,TGTGCCAGCAGCTCGACTAGCATCAATGAGCAGTTCTTC,CASSSTSINEQFF
-,TRBV6-4,-,TRBJ1-1,TGTGCCAGCAGTCGTCAGGGGAACACTGAAGCTTTCTTT,CASSRQGNTEAFF
few,TRBV5-1,-,TRBJ1-1,TGCGCCAGCAGCTTGGACCGGGATGAAGCTTTCTTT,CASSLDRDEAFF
-,TRBV19,-,TRBJ2-3,TGTGCCAGTAGTAATAGCGCAGATACGCAGTATTTT,CASSNSADTQYF
-,TRBV7-2,-,TRBJ2-7,TGTGCCAGCAGCTTTTCCTTCCATACAGGCCTTACGCGGTACGAGCAGTACTTC,CASSFSFHTGLTRYEQYF
once,TRBV6-1,TRBD2,TRBJ2-7,TGTGCCAGCAGTGAACGGGGGGGGGCAGACTACGAGCAGTACTTC,CASSERGGADYEQYF
-,TRBV5-4,-,TRBJ2-4,TGTGCCAGCAGCATTCCGGGGGGACAAACAAACATTCAGTACTTC,CASSIPGGQTNIQYF
-,TRBV18,TRBD1,TRBJ1-1,TGTGCCAGCTCACTTGGACAGGGAGGGATCACTGAAGCTTTCTTT,CASSLGQGGITEAFF
once,TRBV7-2,-,TRBJ2-7,TGTGCCAGCAGCTTAGTCGAGGGTCAGGGCTACGAGCAGTACTTC,CASSLVEGQGYEQYF
-,TRBV27,TRBD1,TRBJ1-1,TGTGCCAGCAGTCCAGAGGTACAGGGGGCGACTGAAGCTTTCTTT,CASSPEVQGATEAFF
-,TRBV30,-,TRBJ2-1,TGTGCATCATTGACCGTCCCCTACAATGAGCAGTTCTTC,CASLTVPYNEQFF
-,TRBV30,-,TRBJ1-1,TGTGCCTGGAGTGTACGCGGGGGCCAGAACACTGAAGCTTTCTTT,CAWSVRGGQNTEAFF
-,TRBV7-8,TRBD1,TRBJ2-2,TGTGCCAGCCCCAAGGGGACAGGATTTACCGGGGAGCTGTTTTTT,CASPKGTGFTGELFF
-,TRBV5-1,TRBD2,TRBJ2-5,TGCGCCAGCAGCTCTGGACTAGCCCTATCAACAGAGTACCAAGAGACCCAGTACTTC,CASSSGLALSTEYQETQYF
-,TRBV20-1,-,TRBJ1-1,TGCAGTGCTAGAGATTGGGCGGAAGCTTTCTTT,CSARDWAEAFF
-,TRBV7-2,-,TRBJ2-7,TGTGCCAGCAGCTTAGTAGGGCTCCGCTCCTACGAGCAGTACTTC,CASSLVGLRSYEQYF
-,TRBV9,-,TRBJ2-5,TGTGCCAGCAGCGAGAAGACCCAGTACTTC,CASSEKTQYF
-,TRBV5-1,-,TRBJ1-2,TGCGCCAGCAGCTTGTCGGAGCGGGCAGGGGCCGATGGCTACACCTTC,CASSLSERAGADGYTF